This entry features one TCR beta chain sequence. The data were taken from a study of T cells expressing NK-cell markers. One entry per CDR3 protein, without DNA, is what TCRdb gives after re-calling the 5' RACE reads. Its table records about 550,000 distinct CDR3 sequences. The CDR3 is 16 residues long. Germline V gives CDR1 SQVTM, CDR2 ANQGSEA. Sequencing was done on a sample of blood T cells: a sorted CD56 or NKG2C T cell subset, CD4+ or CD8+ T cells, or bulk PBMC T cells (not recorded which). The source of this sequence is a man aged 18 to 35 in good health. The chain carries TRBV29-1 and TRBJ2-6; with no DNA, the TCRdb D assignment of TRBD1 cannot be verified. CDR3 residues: CSVSGQGFSGANVLTF.